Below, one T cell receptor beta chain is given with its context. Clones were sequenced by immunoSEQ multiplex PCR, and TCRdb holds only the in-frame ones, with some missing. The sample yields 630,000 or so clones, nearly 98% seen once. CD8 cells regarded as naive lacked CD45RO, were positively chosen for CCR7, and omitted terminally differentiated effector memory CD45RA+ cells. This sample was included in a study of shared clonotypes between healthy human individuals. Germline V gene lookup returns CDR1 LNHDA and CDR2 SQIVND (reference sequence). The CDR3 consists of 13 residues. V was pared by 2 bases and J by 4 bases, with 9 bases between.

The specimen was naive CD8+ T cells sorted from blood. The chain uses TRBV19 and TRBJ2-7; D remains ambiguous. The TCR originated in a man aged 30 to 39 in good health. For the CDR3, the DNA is TGTGCCAGTAGTATACTCCCTGGGTACGAGCAGTACTTC. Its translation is CASSILPGYEQYF.